This TCR beta chain originates from a study of beta chain features in type 1 diabetes. The study reverse transcribed the entire isolated RNA, so it sequenced expressed TCRB transcripts. Clones were sequenced by immunoSEQ multiplex PCR, and TCRdb holds only the in-frame ones, with some missing. In the table there are about 650,000 clones, around 12% of which are singletons. The study, taken as a whole, reports: Moderately but significantly shorter TCRB CDR3s were found in Type 1 diabetes patients in all four CD4+ subsets.

Note on this clone: Its target is unknown.

The receptor's source is a young man with type 1 diabetes. The sample was naive CD4+ T cells from blood.

The CDR3 coding sequence is TGTGCCAGCAGTGAATATCGGGGGACAGGGGGCTACGAGCAGTACTTC. This sequence encodes CASSEYRGTGGYEQYF. V and J are TRBV25-1 and TRBJ2-7; the match to TRBD1 covers 11 bases. This CDR3 is 16 amino acids long. Germline V gene lookup returns CDR1 MGHDK and CDR2 SYGVNS. The V gene end was trimmed by 0 bases and the J gene end by 3 bases; junction bases not matched to a gene: 4.